This T cell receptor (beta chain) was recovered during a study of T cell changes during pregnancy in multiple sclerosis. Produced via immunoSEQ multiplex PCR; TCRdb's table is partial and in-frame only. The sample lists tens of thousands of clones, roughly 90% seen once, with just over 5.5% in the top ten. The germline V gene encodes CDR1 LGHNA and CDR2 YSLEER. CDR3 length: 16 residues. The V gene lost 0 bases and the J gene lost 8 bases, with 19 bases spanning the gap. This clone was detected once. The sequencing used CD8+ T cells from peripheral blood mononuclear cells, collected in the third trimester of pregnancy. The origin of this receptor is a female donor with multiple sclerosis, enrolled in a pregnancy study. The V call is TRBV4-3, the J call TRBJ1-2, with D tentatively TRBD1 (6 bases). The CDR3 DNA follows: TGCGCCAGCAGCCAAGATAGGGGGTCCGGGTGGAGAGGCTACACCTTC. Translating it yields CASSQDRGSGWRGYTF.